A selection of T cell receptor beta chains follows, all from one sample in a study of T cell responses to AZD1222 COVID-19 vaccine. The method was immunoSEQ multiplex PCR; TCRdb's version includes in-frame clones alone and lacks a portion of them. The profile shows tens of thousands of clones, 70% to 85% of them singletons. The material was peripheral blood, obtained on day 0 of AZD1222 vaccination. All receptors derive from an adult in good health. The CDR3 runs from the conserved cysteine through the conserved F or W. A D gene is named only where the DNA matches it firmly. Some rows have no size entry. The others give once, few or many, or a class for an expanded clone.

size	D	V	J	CDR3	DNA
.	TRBD1	TRBV11-3	TRBJ2-7	CASSRGQGAYEQYF	TGTGCCAGCAGCCGTGGACAGGGAGCCTACGAGCAGTACTTC
.	.	TRBV25-1	TRBJ2-1	CASSESGNNEQFF	TGTGCCAGCAGTGAAAGTGGGAACAATGAGCAGTTCTTC
.	TRBD1	TRBV19	TRBJ1-6	CASTMALGQGSGNSPLHF	TGTGCCAGTACCATGGCCCTCGGACAGGGGAGCGGTAATTCACCCCTCCACTTT
once	.	TRBV28	TRBJ1-3	CASRTYGDSGNTIYF	TGTGCCAGCAGGACCTACGGGGACTCTGGAAACACCATATATTTT
.	.	TRBV10-2	TRBJ1-5	CASSESKSYQPQHF	TGCGCCAGCAGTGAGTCGAAATCATATCAGCCCCAGCATTTT
.	TRBD2	TRBV30	TRBJ2-5	CAWTTGGETQYF	TGTGCCTGGACTACGGGGGGGGAGACCCAGTACTTC
.	.	TRBV14	TRBJ1-1	CASSQGRWGIRSRNTEAFF	TGTGCCAGCAGCCAAGGACGATGGGGGATCAGAAGTAGGAACACTGAAGCTTTCTTT
.	.	TRBV2	TRBJ1-5	CASKRDHNQPQHF	TGTGCCAGCAAACGGGACCACAATCAGCCCCAGCATTTT
.	TRBD1	TRBV20-1	TRBJ1-1	CSASDRGGGPEAFF	TGCAGTGCTAGTGACAGGGGGGGAGGCCCTGAAGCTTTCTTT
.	TRBD2	TRBV7-6	TRBJ2-3	CASSLEGAGVGTDTQYF	TGTGCCAGCAGCTTAGAAGGCGCGGGAGTCGGCACAGATACGCAGTATTTT
.	.	TRBV11-2	TRBJ2-7	CASSLRQATYEQYF	TGTGCCAGCAGCTTAAGACAGGCTACCTACGAGCAGTACTTC
.	TRBD1	TRBV9	TRBJ1-5	CASSATGVNQPQHF	TGTGCCAGCAGCGCGACAGGGGTAAATCAGCCCCAGCATTTT
.	.	TRBV5-1	TRBJ1-3	CASSSGYRDTGNTIYF	TGCGCCAGCAGCTCCGGATACAGGGACACTGGAAACACCATATATTTT
once	.	TRBV7-2	TRBJ2-7	CASSSSSGVSYEQYF	TGTGCCAGCAGCTCGTCGAGCGGCGTTTCCTACGAGCAGTACTTC
.	.	TRBV5-1	TRBJ2-1	CASSGRGLDLYNEQFF	TGCGCCAGCAGCGGCCGCGGCCTTGACTTATACAATGAGCAGTTCTTC
once	.	TRBV7-2	TRBJ2-7	CASSRPGVYEQYF	TGTGCCAGCAGCCGGCCCGGGGTATACGAGCAGTACTTC
few	TRBD1	TRBV28	TRBJ1-2	CASSLTGSNYGYTF	TGTGCCAGCAGCCTGACAGGGTCGAACTATGGCTACACCTTC
.	.	TRBV5-1	TRBJ1-3	CASSLAGGRGYSGNTIYF	TGCGCCAGCAGCTTGGCCGGGGGTCGGGGTTACTCTGGAAACACCATATATTTT
.	TRBD1	TRBV11-3	TRBJ2-5	CASSLTGLETQYF	TGTGCCAGCAGTCTGACAGGGTTGGAGACCCAGTACTTC
once	.	TRBV5-5	TRBJ1-1	CASSFQGQLNTEAFF	TGTGCCAGCAGCTTTCAGGGCCAGCTGAACACTGAAGCTTTCTTT
.	TRBD1	TRBV7-8	TRBJ2-3	CASSSPGQSTDTQYF	TGTGCCAGCAGCTCTCCGGGACAGAGCACAGATACGCAGTATTTT
.	.	TRBV7-9	TRBJ2-7	CASSPRGAGRYEQYF	TGTGCCAGCAGCCCTCGCGGGGCCGGGAGATACGAGCAGTACTTC
.	.	TRBV28	TRBJ1-4	CASVDSIQEKLFF	TGTGCCAGCGTGGACAGTATTCAAGAAAAACTGTTTTTT
.	.	TRBV7-8	TRBJ2-3	CASSSDFRTRGGTDTQYF	TGTGCCAGCAGCTCAGACTTCCGGACCCGCGGGGGCACAGATACGCAGTATTTT
once	.	TRBV3-1/TRBV3-2	TRBJ2-7	CASSQLDTYEQYF	TGTGCCAGCAGCCAACTAGACACCTACGAGCAGTACTTC
.	.	TRBV4-3	TRBJ1-2	CASSQDLLRATIYGYTF	TGCGCCAGCAGCCAAGATCTCCTCCGGGCGACGATCTATGGCTACACCTTC
.	.	TRBV25-1	TRBJ2-6	CASSRGSGANVLTF	TGTGCCAGCAGTCGGGGGTCCGGGGCCAACGTCCTGACTTTC
.	.	TRBV5-1	TRBJ1-2	CASSASGTFNYGYTF	TGCGCCAGCAGCGCCAGCGGGACTTTTAACTATGGCTACACCTTC
.	.	TRBV18	TRBJ1-5	CASSPYQGSNQPQHF	TGTGCCAGCTCCCCGTATCAGGGAAGCAATCAGCCCCAGCATTTT
.	TRBD2	TRBV27	TRBJ2-1	CASSNEAGGPYNEQFF	TGTGCCAGCAGTAATGAAGCGGGAGGACCTTACAATGAGCAGTTCTTC
.	.	TRBV28	TRBJ2-7	CASSSTVTTYEQYF	TGTGCCAGCAGTTCGACAGTCACTACCTACGAGCAGTACTTC
once	.	TRBV5-1	TRBJ2-5	CASSFPDRQETQYF	TGCGCCAGCAGCTTCCCGGACAGACAAGAGACCCAGTACTTC
.	.	TRBV28	TRBJ2-1	CASSTPQGYNEQFF	TGTGCCAGCAGCACCCCCCAGGGTTACAATGAGCAGTTCTTC
.	TRBD2	TRBV5-1	TRBJ2-1	CASSLGTSGRLDEQFF	TGCGCCAGCAGCTTGGGGACTAGCGGGAGGTTAGATGAGCAGTTCTTC
.	.	TRBV28	TRBJ1-5	CATESNQPQHF	TGTGCCACAGAGAGCAATCAGCCCCAGCATTTT
.	.	TRBV5-1	TRBJ2-5	CASSLGTVQETQYF	TGCGCCAGCAGCTTGGGGACAGTTCAAGAGACCCAGTACTTC